This T cell receptor beta chain was obtained from a study of T cell repertoires in cytomegalovirus infection. Study-wide background: CMV infection plus the matching HLA type was flagged by public TCR beta signatures.

The study, taken as a whole, reports: In two of eight donors, the top clonotype was HLA-C-restricted CMV-specific. Carriers of CMV plus the relevant HLA were identified by cumulative public TCR beta family frequency.

On this clonotype itself: Its matching antigen is unknown.

TCRdb re-called the reads with MiXCR, one entry per CDR3 protein. Of 350,000 to 500,000 distinct CDR3 sequences listed, approximately 32% were seen once; the top ten hold roughly 15%. The specimen sequenced was PBMCs. The source of this sequence is a human donor in good health (CMV status not recorded). Some clones in this sample may be carry-over from other donors' samples.

CDR3 residues: CASSEDSPLHF. DNA of the CDR3: TGTGCCAGCAGCGAGGATTCACCCCTCCACTTT. V is TRBV7-3 and J is TRBJ1-6; D is unresolved. This CDR3 is built from 11 residues. CDR1 is SGHTA and CDR2 is FQGTGA in the germline V gene. V dropped 5 bases and J dropped 8 bases, with 4 bases sitting between them.